This T cell receptor (beta chain) originates from a study of blood T cell repertoires in COVID-19. About the research overall: Donors in the United States, Italy and Spain gave samples during acute or convalescent COVID-19. PBMCs, B-cell-depleted T cells, or T cells provided the cDNA or gDNA that made up the material.

TCRdb's table, derived via immunoSEQ multiplex PCR, lists solely in-frame clones and lacks some. The sample records under 15,000 clones, approximately 91% being singletons. Sequencing was performed on peripheral blood. The TCR sequence derives from a woman in her 70s with active COVID-19.

CDR3: CASSLDRYTEAFF. The DNA for the CDR3 is TGTGCCAGCAGCTTAGACAGGTACACTGAAGCTTTCTTT. V is TRBV7-9 and J is TRBJ1-1, with D possibly TRBD1 on 5 matching bases. V was trimmed by 1 base and J by 3 bases, leaving 6 bases between them. This CDR3 is 13 amino acids long. CDR1 and CDR2 from the germline V gene are SEHNR and FQNEAQ (reference sequence).